The 11 T cell receptor beta chains below all came from one sample that was sequenced in a study of cytomegalovirus exposure and HLA in healthy donors. In the PCR, 60 Vbeta and 13 Jbeta primers were used. Some clones are missing from TCRdb's copy, which holds only in-frame ones; the method was immunoSEQ multiplex PCR. This table has over 200,000 clones, about 75% appearing once. Material for sequencing was PBMCs. The receptors here all came from a male donor in good health and CMV-seronegative.

V and J are TRBV7-9 and TRBJ2-7; tentatively, D is TRBD2 (5 bases). CDR1 is SEHNR, CDR2 FQNEAQ, per germline (reference sequence). The ends were cut back, 4 bases at V and 9 bases at J, with 19 bases in the middle. The CDR3 sequence is 14 residues long. In nucleotides, the CDR3 is TGTGCCAGCAGCTACAACCCCCCGGGGATGGGGCAGTACTTC. Translation: CASSYNPPGMGQYF.

The rearrangement uses TRBV4-1 and TRBJ2-7, with TRBD1 identical over 9 bases. The germline gives CDR1 MGHRA, CDR2 YSYEKL. J gave up 3 bases and V 3 bases, and 6 bases lay outside the gene matches. The CDR3 sequence is 15 residues long. The CDR3, as DNA: TGCGCCAGCAGCCACCTCGGGACAGGGAGCTACGAGCAGTACTTC. This sequence encodes CASSHLGTGSYEQYF.

The V gene is TRBV6-1, the J gene TRBJ1-1; possible D gene TRBD1, 5 bases. The CDR3 is 15 residues long. V shed 4 bases and J shed 2 bases, with 14 bases lying between them. Germline V gives CDR1 MNHNS, CDR2 SASEGT. DNA of the CDR3: TGTGCCAGCAGTGTTTCGACAGTGATTAACACTGAAGCTTTCTTT. This sequence encodes CASSVSTVINTEAFF.

This clone was picked up a small number of times. The V and J genes are TRBV10-3 and TRBJ2-7; 14 positions match TRBD2. CDR1 and CDR2 (germline): ENHRY, SYGVKD. The length of the CDR3 is 12 residues. V lost 8 bases, J lost 6 bases, and 0 bases stayed unmatched. In nucleotides, the CDR3 is TGTGCCATCGGACTAGCGGGAGGCGAGCAGTACTTC. Protein product: CAIGLAGGEQYF.

This clone was seen a single time. This rearrangement joins TRBV2 to TRBJ1-3; D uncertain. The ends were cut back, 7 bases at V and 6 bases at J, with 16 bases in the middle. CDR1 is SNHLY and CDR2 is FYNNEI in the germline V gene. The CDR3 runs to 14 residues. CDR3 in amino acids: CASTKPTSLNTIYF. CDR3 nucleotides: TGTGCCAGCACCAAACCGACTTCCTTAAACACCATATATTTT.

V and J are TRBV28 and TRBJ2-5; TRBD1 aligns across 9 bases. In germline, CDR1 is MDHEN, CDR2 SYDVKM. J was trimmed by 5 bases and V by 6 bases; bases with no gene match: 7. There are 14 residues in the CDR3. DNA for the CDR3: TGTGCCAGCAGCACGACAGGGGGTGTGGAGACCCAGTACTTC. It codes for CASSTTGGVETQYF.

The V and J genes are TRBV7-2 and TRBJ1-5; a possible D gene is TRBD1 (5 bases). The V end lost 7 bases, the J end lost 5 bases, and 18 bases lay between the germline ends. CDR1 and CDR2 from the germline V gene are SGHTA and FQGNSA. The CDR3 consists of 15 residues. The CDR3 loop is CASTDRNGGDQPQHF. The CDR3 bases are TGTGCCAGCACCGATAGAAACGGGGGGGATCAGCCCCAGCATTTT.

This chain connects TRBV6-5 to TRBJ1-5; D call uncertain. The CDR3 is made up of 15 amino acids. Between the trimmed V and J ends, which lost 0 bases and 5 bases, there was a span of 11 bases. CDR1 and CDR2 from the germline V gene are MNHEY and SVGAGI. The CDR3 here is CASSYSIGNDQPQHF. Here the CDR3 DNA reads TGTGCCAGCAGTTACTCGATCGGGAACGATCAGCCCCAGCATTTT.

The chain combines TRBV5-1 with TRBJ2-7, with 8 bases identical to TRBD2. CDR1 is SGHRS, CDR2 YFSETQ, per germline. This CDR3 is built from 16 residues. Trimming at V came to 1 base and at J to 4 bases, leaving 10 bases not matched to a gene. Here the CDR3 reads CASSLQSTSEPYEQYF. Written as DNA, the CDR3 is TGCGCCAGCAGCTTGCAATCGACTAGCGAACCTTACGAGCAGTACTTC.

This rearrangement joins TRBV6-5 to TRBJ2-5; TRBD2 agrees at 8 bases. This CDR3 has 15 amino acids. CDR1 MNHEY and CDR2 SVGAGI come from the germline V gene. Unmatched junction bases numbered 11, after V lost 7 bases and J lost 4 bases. This chain's CDR3 is CASTWGGGIIETQYF. Here the CDR3 DNA reads TGTGCCAGCACTTGGGGCGGGGGGATAATAGAGACCCAGTACTTC.

This sequence joins TRBV2 and TRBJ2-4; D is uncertain. The ends were cut back, 2 bases at V and 0 bases at J, with 20 bases in the middle. This CDR3 is built from 19 residues. Germline CDR1 and CDR2: SNHLY and FYNNEI. DNA for the CDR3: TGTGCCAGCAGTGAATTAAGGAGCGAAATCACCTTAGCCAAAAACATTCAGTACTTC. This gives the protein CASSELRSEITLAKNIQYF.